A single sample is the source of the 9 T cell receptor beta chains below, sequenced in a study of STAT3 mutations in large granular lymphocyte leukemia. Findings and caveats of the study: Every T-LGLL patient had at least one immunodominant TCRbeta clonotype.

Repertoires were generated with immunoSEQ multiplex PCR, while TCRdb's copy carries only in-frame clones and drops some. The data show 9,500 to 12,000 clones, about 54% seen once. The antigens for these receptors are not known. Sequencing was done on a sample of peripheral blood mononuclear cells. These receptors were taken from a boy younger than 18 with T-cell large granular lymphocyte leukemia. Some clones in this sample may be carry-over from other donors' samples.

The rearrangement links TRBV5-1 to TRBJ1-6; 10 bases are a match to TRBD1. The V segment lost 5 bases and the J segment 7 bases; nucleotides outside the gene matches: 6. Germline values: CDR1 SGHRS, CDR2 YFSETQ. The CDR3 has 15 residues. The CDR3 region is CASRVEGQGNSPLHF. The CDR3 nucleotides are TGCGCCAGCAGAGTAGAGGGACAGGGGAATTCACCCCTCCACTTT.

This chain connects TRBV9 to TRBJ2-5; tentative D call: TRBD1 (6 bases). The length of the CDR3 is 16 residues. The germline CDR1 and CDR2 sequences are SGDLS and YYNGEE. V lost 2 bases and J lost 4, with 18 bases in between. The CDR3 DNA reads TGTGCCAGCAGCGTGAGCGACAGGACGGGCAGAGAGACCCAGTACTTC. This gives the protein CASSVSDRTGRETQYF. The full variable domain, in which reference TRBV9 and TRBJ2-5 provide the parts outside the CDR3, is DSGVTQTPKHLITATGQRVTLRCSPRSGDLSVYWYQQSLDQGLQFLIQYYNGEERAKGNILERFSAQQFPDLHSELNLSSLELGDSALYFCASSVSDRTGRETQYFGPGTRLLVL.

The CDR3 sequence: CASSGLAGGTDTQYF. The CDR3 DNA is TGTGCCAGCAGTGGATTAGCGGGAGGGACAGATACGCAGTATTTT. The chain uses TRBV6-4 and TRBJ2-3; 11 positions agree with TRBD2. The ends lost 4 bases at V and 3 bases at J; junction bases unmatched: 3. Germline-derived CDR1 and CDR2 are MRHNA and SNTAGT. The CDR3 totals 15 residues.

This chain connects TRBV2 to TRBJ2-1, with 8 bases lining up with TRBD2. With V trimmed by 9 bases and J by 6 bases, 13 bases remained unmatched. CDR1 SNHLY and CDR2 FYNNEI come from the germline V gene. CDR3 length equals 15 residues. The DNA for the CDR3 is TGTGCCAGGGGTGGTGTGGCGGGGGGTCGCAATGAGCAGTTCTTC. It encodes CARGGVAGGRNEQFF.

The chain uses TRBV4-2 and TRBJ2-7; no reliable D call. This CDR3 is 16 amino acids long. The V end lost 0 bases, the J end lost 4 bases, and 16 bases lay between the germline ends. Germline V gene data show CDR1 as LGHNA and CDR2 as YNFKEQ. This chain's CDR3 is CASSQEEGDSPYEQYF. DNA for the CDR3: TGTGCCAGCAGCCAAGAAGAAGGAGATTCCCCGTACGAGCAGTACTTC.

V and J are TRBV7-9 and TRBJ2-7, with D uncertain. In germline, CDR1 is SEHNR, CDR2 FQNEAQ (reference sequence). This CDR3 region has 13 residues. With 10 bases removed from V and 1 base from J, the gap between germline ends came to 14 bases. In nucleotides, the CDR3 is TGTGCCACACAAGCCCTAAATTCCTACGAGCAGTACTTC. Translation gives CATQALNSYEQYF.

This clone has only a few counts. The chain carries TRBV5-1 and TRBJ1-5; 9 bases map to TRBD1. Germline-derived CDR1 and CDR2 are SGHRS and YFSETQ. The CDR3 has 15 residues. With V trimmed by 4 bases and J by 0 bases, 2 bases remained unmatched. The CDR3 region is CASSRTGDSNQPQHF. CDR3 in DNA: TGCGCCAGCAGCAGGACAGGGGATAGCAATCAGCCCCAGCATTTT.

This clone was counted between two and nine times. V gene TRBV18 combines with J gene TRBJ1-1; possibly TRBD1 for D (5 bases). V shed 3 bases and J shed 1 base, with 6 bases lying between them. This CDR3 is built from 13 residues. Germline V gene sequence: CDR1 KGHSH, CDR2 LQKENI. The CDR3 sequence: CASSPGQNTEAFF. CDR3 bases: TGTGCCAGCTCACCCGGACAGAACACTGAAGCTTTCTTT.

V usage is TRBV5-6 and J usage is TRBJ2-3; D not certain. Germline-derived CDR1 and CDR2 are SGHDT and YYEEEE. The CDR3 loop spans 13 amino acids. V shed 4 bases and J shed 2 bases, with 8 bases lying between them. CDR3 in amino acids: CASSPVNTDTQYF. In DNA form, the CDR3 reads TGTGCCAGCAGCCCGGTTAACACAGATACGCAGTATTTT.